The 11 T cell receptor beta chains in this list originate from one sample, sequenced in a study of T cell responses to AZD1222 COVID-19 vaccine. Some clones are missing from TCRdb's copy, which holds only in-frame ones; the method was immunoSEQ multiplex PCR. The top ten clones hold approximately 4.8% of a sample with around 99,000 clones, about 90% of them seen once. Sequences were derived from peripheral blood, sampled 28 days after the second AZD1222 dose. These receptors all come from an adult who received the AZD1222 COVID-19 vaccine.

The V and J genes are TRBV5-6 and TRBJ2-2, with unresolved D. The CDR3 consists of 14 residues. Germline lookup yields CDR1 SGHDT and CDR2 YYEEEE. The V end lost 4 bases, the J end lost 5 bases, and 12 bases lay between the germline ends. CDR3 sequence: CASSLRVGTGELFF. Here the CDR3 DNA reads TGTGCCAGCAGCCTTAGGGTAGGAACCGGGGAGCTGTTTTTT.

The CDR3 reads CASSSKPGRINSPLHF. CDR3 nucleotides: TGTGCCAGCAGTTCCAAACCGGGACGGATTAATTCACCCCTCCACTTT. This chain connects TRBV6-5 to TRBJ1-6; D might be TRBD1 (5 bases). Germline CDR1 reads MNHEY; CDR2 reads SVGAGI. Trimming left V 4 bases short and J 6 bases short, with 16 bases between. The CDR3 consists of 16 residues.

The chain has TRBV5-4 and TRBJ2-7, with D tentatively TRBD1 (6 bases). Germline CDR1 is SGHNT and CDR2 is YYREEE (reference sequence). The V end was cut by 5 bases, the J end by 0 bases, with 9 bases between. The CDR3 extends over 13 amino acids. As DNA, the CDR3 is TGTGCCAGCAGTCGGACAGACTCCTACGAGCAGTACTTC. Amino acids: CASSRTDSYEQYF.

The chain uses TRBV11-2 and TRBJ2-1; the match to TRBD2 covers 12 bases. The J segment lost 4 bases and the V segment lost 1 base, leaving 8 bases of the junction unmatched. The CDR3 is 18 amino acids. Germline V gives CDR1 SGHAT, CDR2 FQNNGV. The CDR3 loop is CASSLASQGTSGYNEQFF. The CDR3 DNA follows: TGTGCCAGCAGCTTAGCCTCGCAGGGGACTAGCGGGTACAATGAGCAGTTCTTC.

This clone was counted once. The CDR3 DNA follows: TGTGCCAGCAGCTTAGCGCTTTCGGAGGGGTGGGAGACCCAGTACTTC. Protein product: CASSLALSEGWETQYF. The V gene is TRBV7-8, the J gene TRBJ2-5; tentative D call: TRBD2 (6 bases). The CDR3 has 16 residues. The V gene lost 0 bases and the J gene lost 5 bases, with 16 bases spanning the gap. Germline CDR1 and CDR2: SGHVS and FQNEAQ.

This clone came up once. The rearrangement uses TRBV19 and TRBJ2-1; D possibly corresponds to TRBD2 (5 bases). V was shortened by 5 bases and J by 4 bases, with 15 bases between the two germline ends. This CDR3 is 15 amino acids long. CDR1 LNHDA and CDR2 SQIVND come from the germline V gene (reference sequence). CDR3 coding DNA: TGTGCCAGTAGTCCCTCCTCGGGATCGTACAATGAGCAGTTCTTC. It codes for CASSPSSGSYNEQFF. The complete variable domain, with remaining parts taken from reference TRBV19 and TRBJ2-1, reads DGGITQSPKYLFRKEGQNVTLSCEQNLNHDAMYWYRQDPGQGLRLIYYSQIVNDFQKGDIAEGYSVSREKKESFPLTVTSAQKNPTAFYLCASSPSSGSYNEQFFGPGTRLTVL.

V is TRBV4-1 and J is TRBJ1-1; weak D call: TRBD1 (5 bases). The CDR3 runs to 16 residues. Trimming cost V 6 bases and J 2 bases, with 19 bases left between them. The V gene's germline CDR1 is MGHRA and CDR2 YSYEKL. The DNA of the CDR3 is TGCGCCAGCAGAAATTGGGGGGGGACGAAAAACACTGAAGCTTTCTTT. Its translation: CASRNWGGTKNTEAFF.

The chain recombines TRBV2 with TRBJ1-6, with D possibly matching TRBD1 (6 bases). Germline V lookup: CDR1 SNHLY, CDR2 FYNNEI. The CDR3 covers 18 residues. V lost 6 bases and J 0 bases, leaving 18 bases between the germline ends. CDR3 nucleotides: TGTGCCAGCAGGCCGAACAGGGCCCCGAGCTCCTATAATTCACCCCTCCACTTT. It translates to CASRPNRAPSSYNSPLHF.

This clone was detected only once. This chain connects TRBV20-1 to TRBJ2-5; D gene ambiguous. Trimming removed 4 bases from V and 5 bases from J, with 11 bases in between. Germline V gene data show CDR1 as DFQATT and CDR2 as SNEGSKA (reference sequence). This CDR3 region has 12 residues. CDR3 region: CSANENSETQYF. The DNA for the CDR3 is TGCAGTGCTAATGAGAATTCGGAGACCCAGTACTTC.

The CDR3 spells CASSFPTNSPLHF. The CDR3 bases are TGTGCCAGTAGCTTTCCAACTAATTCACCCCTCCACTTT. This chain links TRBV19 with TRBJ1-6; D is uncertain. The CDR3 loop spans 13 amino acids. CDR1 is LNHDA and CDR2 is SQIVND in the germline V gene (reference sequence). V lost 6 bases to trimming and J lost 6 bases, with 9 bases between them.

The V and J genes are TRBV15 and TRBJ2-2; tentative D call: TRBD1 (6 bases). Germline V gene data show CDR1 as LNHNV and CDR2 as YYDKDF (reference sequence). V lost 4 bases and J 1 base, leaving 7 bases between the germline ends. The CDR3 totals 14 residues. CDR3 bases: TGTGCCACCAGCACGGGACAGAACACCGGGGAGCTGTTTTTT. It is translated as CATSTGQNTGELFF.